Below are 19 T cell receptor beta chains sequenced from a single sample in a study of regulatory T cells in long-lasting Graves disease (dated by TCRdb to 2020 to 2023). The time point label, read with the paper, signifies: newly diagnosed GD, antithyroid drugs for less than 3 months. For both TCR sequencing and RNA sequencing, RNA was extracted from PBMCs using TRIzol. The library was obtained by multiplex PCR. The instrument given in TCRdb is Illumina HiSeq 4000. To build TCR beta libraries, CDR3 regions were amplified by Arm-PCR using iRepertoire HTBI primers. TCRdb took the public reads, trimmed them with fastp at Q25, ran MiXCR for clone calling and kept in-frame beta chains. Identical CDR3 protein sequences are pooled into one entry, listed with their most common genes and DNA. The sample records approximately 540,000 distinct CDR3 sequences, around 13% of which are singletons. Around 9.3% of the sample belongs to the ten largest clones.

The same sample was also used in a study of T cells in Graves' hyperthyroidism and ophthalmopathy.

The material was peripheral blood mononuclear cells (PBMCs), obtained at new diagnosis, from a patient treated with antithyroid drugs. The receptors here all came from a woman aged 25 to 39 with Graves disease. Donor details come from another sample of the same person, matched by shared clones.

This clonotype was seen a handful of times. The chain links TRBV7-2 to TRBJ2-1; no reliable D call. CDR1 SGHTA and CDR2 FQGNSA come from the germline V gene. Deletions cut 0 bases from V and 6 bases from J, with 12 bases between. CDR3 length: 15 residues. CDR3 DNA: TGTGCCAGCAGCTTAGCGCGCGGATCGGGCAATGAGCAGTTCTTC. Translation: CASSLARGSGNEQFF. Using reference TRBV7-2 and TRBJ2-1 for the parts outside the CDR3, the full variable domain is GAGVSQSPSNKVTEKGKDVELRCDPISGHTALYWYRQSLGQGLEFLIYFQGNSAPDKSGLPSDRFSAERTGGSVSTLTIQRTQQEDSAVYLCASSLARGSGNEQFFGPGTRLTVL.

This clonotype was seen only a few times. The V call is TRBV20-1, the J call TRBJ1-2; TRBD1 might be the D (6 bases). CDR1 and CDR2 from the germline V gene are DFQATT and SNEGSKA (reference sequence). V lost 5 bases and J 3 bases, leaving 19 bases between the germline ends. The CDR3 extends over 15 amino acids. Here the CDR3 reads CSAPMPTGIHYGYTF. CDR3 coding DNA: TGCAGTGCTCCTATGCCTACAGGGATCCACTATGGCTACACCTTC.

This clonotype was counted at least ten times. The chain has TRBV4-3 and TRBJ2-3; D not certain. CDR1 and CDR2 (germline): LGHNA, YSLEER. The CDR3 has 14 residues. Trimming removed 2 bases at V and 1 base at J, with 7 bases between. CDR3 amino acids: CASSQMWGTDTQYF. The CDR3 DNA is TGCGCCAGCAGCCAAATGTGGGGCACAGATACGCAGTATTTT.

As concerns this clonotype: A far larger clone is one nucleotide away, so this likely arose from a read error. J is TRBJ2-3 and V is TRBV11-2; 7 bases fit TRBD1. Unmatched junction bases numbered 9, after V lost 4 bases and J lost 2 bases. This CDR3 spans 16 amino acids. Germline V lookup: CDR1 SGHAT, CDR2 FQNNGV. CDR3 DNA sequence: TGTGCCAGCAGCTCCCAAGGGACAGTGCTCACAGATACGCAGTATTTT. Its protein product is CASSSQGTVLTDTQYF.

There are a few counts of this clonotype. The genes are TRBV12-3 or TRBV12-4 and TRBJ2-1, with D perhaps TRBD2 (5 bases). CDR3 length equals 15 residues. The V end lost 7 bases, the J end lost 4 bases, and 17 bases lay between the germline ends. The CDR3 coding sequence is TGTGCCAGCACCCCTTCCCCCGGGGTATACAATGAGCAGTTCTTC. It codes for CASTPSPGVYNEQFF.

This clonotype was detected ten times or more. The chain couples TRBV3-1 to TRBJ2-7, with D maybe TRBD1 (5 bases). Trimming pared 2 bases from V and 2 bases from J, leaving 7 bases between. This CDR3 contains 13 residues. Germline V lookup: CDR1 LGHDT, CDR2 YNNKEL (reference sequence). CDR3 loop: CASSQKGAYEQYF. The CDR3 DNA sequence: TGTGCCAGCAGCCAAAAAGGGGCCTACGAGCAGTACTTC.

This clonotype occurred many times. This sequence joins TRBV11-2 and TRBJ1-3, with a tentative D call TRBD1 (5 bases). Germline V gives CDR1 SGHAT, CDR2 FQNNGV. This CDR3 has 15 residues. The V and J ends lost 5 bases and 0 bases respectively, with 11 bases between them. The CDR3 here is CASSRDGVSGNTIYF. In DNA form, the CDR3 reads TGTGCCAGCAGCCGGGACGGAGTCTCTGGAAACACCATATATTTT.

This chain connects TRBV5-1 to TRBJ2-7; weak D call: TRBD2 (5 bases). Germline CDR1 is SGHRS and CDR2 is YFSETQ. V lost 0 bases to trimming and J lost 0 bases, with 10 bases between them. The CDR3 extends over 15 amino acids. CDR3 sequence (DNA): TGCGCCAGCAGCTTGGGACTGGGGAGCTCCTACGAGCAGTACTTC. Protein sequence: CASSLGLGSSYEQYF.

This clonotype was observed at least ten times. CDR3 residues: CSAEIPGGGSPLHF. As DNA, the CDR3 is TGCAGTGCTGAGATTCCAGGGGGCGGGTCACCCCTCCACTTT. The chain combines TRBV20-1 with TRBJ1-6, with 8 nucleotides matching TRBD1. The germline CDR1 and CDR2 sequences are DFQATT and SNEGSKA (reference sequence). The CDR3 loop spans 14 amino acids. The V segment lost 5 bases and the J segment 10 bases; nucleotides outside the gene matches: 10.

This clonotype was seen many times. The V call is TRBV6-1, the J call TRBJ1-4, with a tentative D call TRBD1 (5 bases). The CDR3 has 13 residues. The V gene's germline CDR1 is MNHNS and CDR2 SASEGT. Trimming removed 6 bases at V and 8 bases at J, with 13 bases between. CDR3 DNA sequence: TGTGCCAGCAGCCCCAGGGTAACGGAAAAACTGTTTTTT. Translating it yields CASSPRVTEKLFF.

This clonotype was picked up many times. This chain links TRBV2 with TRBJ2-1; D not resolved. Germline V gives CDR1 SNHLY, CDR2 FYNNEI. V lost 5 bases and J lost 6, with 11 bases in between. The CDR3 runs 13 residues. CDR3 sequence reads: CASSLRPGNEQFF. The DNA of the CDR3 is TGTGCCAGCAGTCTCCGACCGGGCAATGAGCAGTTCTTC. Full variable domain (outside the CDR3, taken from reference TRBV2 and TRBJ2-1): EPEVTQTPSHQVTQMGQEVILRCVPISNHLYFYWYRQILGQKVEFLVSFYNNEISEKSEIFDDQFSVERPDGSNFTLKIRSTKLEDSAMYFCASSLRPGNEQFFGPGTRLTVL.

The V and J genes are TRBV6-2 or TRBV6-3 and TRBJ2-2; the match to TRBD2 covers 10 bases. Per the germline V gene, CDR1 is MNHEY and CDR2 is SVGEGT. The trim removed 6 bases at V and 6 bases at J, leaving 13 bases unmatched. The CDR3 spans 17 residues. DNA of the CDR3: TGTGCCAGCAGCCCCAAGCGGGAGGGCCTTTTCCCCGGGGAGCTGTTTTTT. Translation: CASSPKREGLFPGELFF.

Remarks on this clonotype: Relative to the germline gene, one junction end is altered; a read error may explain this. The rearrangement joins TRBV28 to TRBJ1-1; possibly TRBD1 for D (6 bases). The CDR3 length is 16 residues. CDR1 and CDR2 from the germline V gene are MDHEN and SYDVKM. This CDR3 reads CASSLATGTLYAEALF. The CDR3 nucleotides read TGTGCCAGCAGCCTAGCCACGGGGACATTGTACGCTGAAGCTCTCTTT.

A word on this clonotype: This may be a read error: a much more frequent sequence differs by one nucleotide. The CDR3 ends on some other residue instead of the conserved phenylalanine or tryptophan, so this is likely a read error. The gene calls are TRBV24-1 and TRBJ2-1; no firm D call. Germline CDR1 reads KGHDR; CDR2 reads SFDVKD. The CDR3 covers 12 residues. Between the trimmed V and J ends, which lost 0 bases and 7 bases, there was a span of 3 bases. CDR3: CATSDLGNEQFC. The CDR3 DNA reads as TGTGCCACCAGTGATTTGGGAAATGAGCAGTTCTGC.

The chain links TRBV4-3 to TRBJ2-5; D possibly uses TRBD1 or TRBD2 (5 bases each). The CDR3 runs to 17 residues. Germline V CDR1 and CDR2: LGHNA, YSLEER. V lost 1 base and J lost 4, with 19 bases in between. Here the CDR3 reads CASSQVPVGAGRETQYF. CDR3 in DNA: TGCGCCAGCAGCCAAGTTCCGGTCGGGGCCGGGCGAGAGACCCAGTACTTC.

This clonotype has ten or more counts. The chain links TRBV19 to TRBJ1-1; D call uncertain. Trimming pared 3 bases from V and 1 base from J, leaving 6 bases between. CDR3 length: 13 residues. Per germline, CDR1 LNHDA and CDR2 SQIVND (reference sequence). The CDR3 DNA reads TGTGCCAGTAGTATTGCGGAGAACACTGAAGCTTTCTTT. Residues: CASSIAENTEAFF.

In its sample, this clonotype was seen many times. V gene TRBV11-2 combines with J gene TRBJ2-5, with D tentatively TRBD2 (5 bases). The CDR3 contains 16 residues. The germline gives CDR1 SGHAT, CDR2 FQNNGV. Trimming left V 1 base short and J 5 bases short, with 17 bases between. The CDR3 DNA is TGTGCCAGCAGCTTAGGAGCACTTCCTAGGGAGGAGACCCAGTACTTC. Its protein is CASSLGALPREETQYF.

This clonotype was seen a handful of times. This sequence joins TRBV3-1 and TRBJ1-6; D uncertain. CDR3 size: 14 residues. The V and J ends lost 1 base and 9 bases respectively, with 10 bases between them. Germline CDR1 reads LGHDT; CDR2 reads YNNKEL (reference sequence). The CDR3 here is CASSQGGWASPLHF. The CDR3 DNA is TGTGCCAGCAGCCAAGGGGGATGGGCTTCACCCCTCCACTTT.

This clonotype has only a few counts. The rearrangement uses TRBV9 and TRBJ2-2; TRBD1 matches at 10 bases. J was trimmed by 8 bases and V by 4 bases; bases with no gene match: 11. CDR3 length: 16 residues. Germline CDR1 is SGDLS and CDR2 is YYNGEE. As DNA, the CDR3 is TGTGCCAGCAGCCCTCCCGGGACAGGGGTTCCAGGGGAGCTGTTTTTT. It encodes CASSPPGTGVPGELFF.